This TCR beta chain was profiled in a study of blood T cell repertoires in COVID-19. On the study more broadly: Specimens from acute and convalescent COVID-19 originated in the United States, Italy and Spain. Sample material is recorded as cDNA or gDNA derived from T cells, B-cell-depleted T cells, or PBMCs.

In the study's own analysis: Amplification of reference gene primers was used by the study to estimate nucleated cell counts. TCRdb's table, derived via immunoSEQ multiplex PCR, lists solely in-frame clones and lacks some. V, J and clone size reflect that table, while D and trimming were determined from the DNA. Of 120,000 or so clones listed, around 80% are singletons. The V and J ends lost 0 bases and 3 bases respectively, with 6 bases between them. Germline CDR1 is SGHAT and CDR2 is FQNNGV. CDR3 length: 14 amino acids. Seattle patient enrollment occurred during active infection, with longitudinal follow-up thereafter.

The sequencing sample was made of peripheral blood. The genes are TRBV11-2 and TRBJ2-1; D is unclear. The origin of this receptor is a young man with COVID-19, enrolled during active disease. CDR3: CASSLEQSYNEQFF. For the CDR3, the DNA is TGTGCCAGCAGCTTAGAACAGAGCTACAATGAGCAGTTCTTC.